This TCR beta chain was identified during a study of blood T cell repertoires in COVID-19. Turning to the study itself: The study drew acute and convalescent COVID-19 samples from the United States, Italy and Spain. Nucleic acid was either cDNA or gDNA, and it came from T cells, B-cell-depleted T cells, or PBMCs.

Per the authors' pipeline: For nucleated cells, counts were estimated from reference gene primer amplification. Sequencing was performed with immunoSEQ multiplex PCR; in TCRdb, only in-frame clones are kept and a portion is missing. The V and J calls and clone size were taken over from that table, and D and trimming were inferred from the DNA. The table lists fewer than 250,000 clones, less than 90% of them singletons, with approximately 2.6% in the top ten. This CDR3 is 15 amino acids long. Per germline, CDR1 SGHTA and CDR2 FQGNSA. V shed 6 bases, J shed 4 bases, and the junction held 7 bases outside the gene matches.

Material: peripheral blood. The source is a woman in her 70s with active or convalescent COVID-19. The chain employs TRBV7-2 and TRBJ2-3, with TRBD2 matching 10 bases. The CDR3 is CASSYGTSEADTQYF. DNA of the CDR3: TGTGCCAGCAGTTACGGGACTAGCGAAGCAGATACGCAGTATTTT.